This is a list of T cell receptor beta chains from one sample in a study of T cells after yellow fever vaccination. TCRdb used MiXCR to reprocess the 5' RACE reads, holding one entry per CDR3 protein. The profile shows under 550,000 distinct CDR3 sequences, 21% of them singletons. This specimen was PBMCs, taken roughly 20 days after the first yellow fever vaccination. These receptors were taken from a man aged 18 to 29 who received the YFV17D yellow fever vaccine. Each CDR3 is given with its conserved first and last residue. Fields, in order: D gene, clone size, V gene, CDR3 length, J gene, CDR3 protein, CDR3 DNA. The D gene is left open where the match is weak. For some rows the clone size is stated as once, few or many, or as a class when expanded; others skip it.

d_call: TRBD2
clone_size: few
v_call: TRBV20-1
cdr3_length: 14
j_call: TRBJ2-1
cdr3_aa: CSARGLAAYNEQFF
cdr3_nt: TGCAGTGCTCGGGGACTAGCGGCCTACAATGAGCAGTTCTTC

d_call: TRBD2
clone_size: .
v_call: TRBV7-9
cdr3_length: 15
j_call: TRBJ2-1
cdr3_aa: CASSQRERGPNEQFF
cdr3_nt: TGTGCCAGCAGCCAAAGGGAGCGGGGGCCCAATGAGCAGTTCTTC

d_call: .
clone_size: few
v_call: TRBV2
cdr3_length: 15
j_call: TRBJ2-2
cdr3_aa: CASSEWGAGAGELFF
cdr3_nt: TGTGCCAGCAGTGAATGGGGGGCCGGTGCCGGGGAGCTGTTTTTT

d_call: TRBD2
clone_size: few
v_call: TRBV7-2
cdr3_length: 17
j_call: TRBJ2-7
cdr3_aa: CASSRRGGSAFSYEQYF
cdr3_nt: TGTGCCAGCAGCAGACGGGGGGGTAGCGCCTTCTCCTACGAGCAGTACTTC

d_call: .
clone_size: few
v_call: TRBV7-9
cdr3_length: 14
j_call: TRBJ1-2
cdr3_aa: CASNPWGADDGYTF
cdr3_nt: TGTGCCAGCAACCCCTGGGGGGCCGACGATGGCTACACCTTC

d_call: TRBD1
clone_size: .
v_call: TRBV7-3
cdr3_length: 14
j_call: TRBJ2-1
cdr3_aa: CASSEGASGYEQFF
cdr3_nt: TGTGCCAGCAGCGAGGGGGCTAGTGGGTATGAGCAGTTCTTC

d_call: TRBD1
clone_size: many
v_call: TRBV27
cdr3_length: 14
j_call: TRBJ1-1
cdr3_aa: CASSLNTGGRVAFF
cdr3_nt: TGTGCCAGCAGTTTAAACACAGGGGGCAGGGTAGCTTTCTTT

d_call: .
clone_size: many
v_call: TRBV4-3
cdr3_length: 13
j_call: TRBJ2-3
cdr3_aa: CASSQETWDTQYF
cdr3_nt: TGCGCCAGCAGCCAAGAAACGTGGGATACGCAGTATTTT

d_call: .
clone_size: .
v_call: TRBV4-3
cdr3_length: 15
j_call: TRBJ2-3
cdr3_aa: CASSQDSSGPDTQYF
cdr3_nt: TGCGCCAGCAGCCAAGATAGCAGCGGCCCAGATACGCAGTATTTT

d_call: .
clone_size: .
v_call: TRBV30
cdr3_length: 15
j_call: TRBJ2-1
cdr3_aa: CAWRNQISSYNEQFF
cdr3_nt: TGTGCCTGGAGAAATCAGATTAGTTCCTACAATGAGCAGTTCTTC

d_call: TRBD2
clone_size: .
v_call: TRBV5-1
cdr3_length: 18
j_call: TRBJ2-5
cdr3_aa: CASSLGLAGVGYQETQYF
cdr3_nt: TGCGCCAGCAGCTTGGGACTAGCGGGGGTGGGGTACCAAGAGACCCAGTACTTC

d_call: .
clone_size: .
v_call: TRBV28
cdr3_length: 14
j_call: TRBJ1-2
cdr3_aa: CASSPPRGGDGYTF
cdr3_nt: TGTGCCAGCAGTCCCCCTCGGGGGGGTGATGGCTACACCTTC

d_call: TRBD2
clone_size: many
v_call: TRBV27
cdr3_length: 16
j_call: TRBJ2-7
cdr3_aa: CASSPFAGGRVYEQYF
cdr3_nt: TGTGCCAGCAGTCCGTTCGCGGGGGGAAGAGTATACGAGCAGTACTTC

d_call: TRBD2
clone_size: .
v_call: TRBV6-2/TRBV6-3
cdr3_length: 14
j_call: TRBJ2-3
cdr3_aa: CADTGTRCTDTQYF
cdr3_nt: TGTGCCGACACCGGGACTAGATGCACAGATACGCAGTATTTT

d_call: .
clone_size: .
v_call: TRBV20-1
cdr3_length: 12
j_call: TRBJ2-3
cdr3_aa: CSATHRDDTQYF
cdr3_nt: TGCAGTGCTACCCATCGGGACGATACGCAGTATTTT

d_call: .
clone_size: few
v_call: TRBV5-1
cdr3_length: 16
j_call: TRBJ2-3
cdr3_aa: CASSAMESTGGDTQYF
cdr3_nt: TGCGCCAGCAGCGCTATGGAGTCGACAGGAGGAGATACGCAGTATTTT

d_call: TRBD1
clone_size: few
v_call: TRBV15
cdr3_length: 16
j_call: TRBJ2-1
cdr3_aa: CATSREGQGRPDEQFF
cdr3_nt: TGTGCCACCAGCAGAGAGGGACAGGGGAGGCCCGATGAGCAGTTCTTC

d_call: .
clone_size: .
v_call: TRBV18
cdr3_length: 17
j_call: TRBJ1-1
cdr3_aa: CASSLNGGGRGTTEAFF
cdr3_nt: TGTGCCAGCTCACTAAATGGAGGGGGGCGCGGAACCACTGAAGCTTTCTTT

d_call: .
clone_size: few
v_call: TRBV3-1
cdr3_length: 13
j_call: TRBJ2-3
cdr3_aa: CASRQVPLDTQYF
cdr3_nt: TGTGCCAGCAGGCAGGTACCCCTGGATACGCAGTATTTT

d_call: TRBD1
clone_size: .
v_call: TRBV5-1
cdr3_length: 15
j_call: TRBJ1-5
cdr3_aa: CASRPGTGINQPQHF
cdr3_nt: TGCGCCAGCAGACCCGGGACAGGCATCAATCAGCCCCAGCATTTT

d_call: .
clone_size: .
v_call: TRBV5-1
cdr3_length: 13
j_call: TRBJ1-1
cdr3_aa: CASSVQVNTEAFF
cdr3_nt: TGCGCCAGCAGCGTACAGGTGAACACTGAAGCTTTCTTT

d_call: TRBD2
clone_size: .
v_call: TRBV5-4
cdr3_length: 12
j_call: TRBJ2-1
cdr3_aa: CASRRGTREQFF
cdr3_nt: TGTGCCAGCAGGAGAGGGACTAGGGAGCAGTTCTTC

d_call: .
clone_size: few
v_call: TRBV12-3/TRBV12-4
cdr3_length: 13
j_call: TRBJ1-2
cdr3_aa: CASSAAGVDGYTF
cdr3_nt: TGTGCCAGCAGCGCGGCAGGGGTGGACGGCTACACCTTC

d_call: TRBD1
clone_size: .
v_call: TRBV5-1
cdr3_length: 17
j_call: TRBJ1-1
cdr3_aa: CASSPVPGQGMNTEAFF
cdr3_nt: TGCGCCAGCAGCCCAGTCCCGGGACAGGGAATGAACACTGAAGCTTTCTTT

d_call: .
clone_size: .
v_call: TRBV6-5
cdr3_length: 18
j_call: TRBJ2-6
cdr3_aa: CASSYSDSRSSGANVLTF
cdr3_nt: TGTGCCAGCAGTTACTCGGACAGCCGATCCTCTGGGGCCAACGTCCTGACTTTC

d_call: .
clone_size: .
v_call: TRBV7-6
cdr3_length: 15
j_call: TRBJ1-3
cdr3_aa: CASSPGQGGGNTIYF
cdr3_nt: TGTGCCAGCAGCCCCGGACAAGGAGGAGGAAACACCATATATTTT

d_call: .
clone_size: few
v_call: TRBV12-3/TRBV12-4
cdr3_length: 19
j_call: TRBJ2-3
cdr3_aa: CASSLRRGGTGLHTDTQYF
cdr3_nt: TGTGCCAGCAGTTTAAGGAGGGGGGGAACCGGTCTCCACACAGATACGCAGTATTTT

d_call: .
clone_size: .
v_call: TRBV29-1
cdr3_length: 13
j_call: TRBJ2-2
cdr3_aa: CSAGHTNTGELFF
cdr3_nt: TGCAGCGCTGGACATACGAACACCGGGGAGCTGTTTTTT

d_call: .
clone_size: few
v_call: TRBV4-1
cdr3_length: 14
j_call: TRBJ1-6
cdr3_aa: CASSQPGANSPLHF
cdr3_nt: TGCGCCAGCAGCCAACCAGGGGCAAATTCACCCCTCCACTTT

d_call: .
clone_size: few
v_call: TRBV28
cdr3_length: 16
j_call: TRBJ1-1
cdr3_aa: CASSLRAGRGNTEAFF
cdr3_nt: TGTGCCAGCAGTTTGAGGGCGGGGCGCGGGAACACTGAAGCTTTCTTT

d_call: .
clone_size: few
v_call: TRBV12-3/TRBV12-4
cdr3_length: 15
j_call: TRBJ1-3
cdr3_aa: CASTRGDRIWSTIYF
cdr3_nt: TGTGCCAGCACCCGCGGGGACCGGATCTGGAGCACCATATATTTT

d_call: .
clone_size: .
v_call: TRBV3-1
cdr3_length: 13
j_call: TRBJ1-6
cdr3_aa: CASSQDWGSPLHF
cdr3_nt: TGTGCCAGCAGCCAAGATTGGGGTTCACCCCTCCACTTT

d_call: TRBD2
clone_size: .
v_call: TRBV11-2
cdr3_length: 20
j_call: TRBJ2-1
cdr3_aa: CASSLDIRLAGGTNYNEQFF
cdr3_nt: TGTGCCAGCAGCTTAGATATAAGGCTAGCGGGGGGTACGAACTACAATGAGCAGTTCTTC

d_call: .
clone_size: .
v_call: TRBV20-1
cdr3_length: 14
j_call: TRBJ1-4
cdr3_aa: CSARSFATNEKLFF
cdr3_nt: TGCAGTGCTCGCTCGTTTGCAACTAATGAAAAACTGTTTTTT

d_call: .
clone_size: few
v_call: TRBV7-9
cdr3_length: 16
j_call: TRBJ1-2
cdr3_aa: CASSSRWRGTGYGYTF
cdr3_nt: TGTGCCAGCAGCAGCAGATGGAGGGGTACGGGCTATGGCTACACCTTC

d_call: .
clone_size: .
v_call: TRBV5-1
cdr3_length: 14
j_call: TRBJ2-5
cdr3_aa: CASRGIRPEETQYF
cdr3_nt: TGCGCCAGCAGGGGGATTCGACCCGAGGAGACCCAGTACTTC

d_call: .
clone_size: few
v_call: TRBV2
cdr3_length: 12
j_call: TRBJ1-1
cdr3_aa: CASSATGPEAFF
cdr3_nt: TGTGCCAGCAGTGCCACAGGGCCTGAAGCTTTCTTT

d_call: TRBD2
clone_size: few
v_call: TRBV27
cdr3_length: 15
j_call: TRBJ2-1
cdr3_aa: CASSLRGGYYNEQFF
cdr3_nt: TGTGCCAGCAGTTTACGGGGGGGCTATTACAATGAGCAGTTCTTC

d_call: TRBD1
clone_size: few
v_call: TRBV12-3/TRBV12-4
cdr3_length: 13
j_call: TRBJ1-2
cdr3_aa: CASRGTGEFGYTF
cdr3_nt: TGTGCCAGCAGGGGGACAGGGGAATTCGGCTACACCTTC

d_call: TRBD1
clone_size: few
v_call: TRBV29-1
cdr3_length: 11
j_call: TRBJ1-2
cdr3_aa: CSVDRGDGYTF
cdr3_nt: TGCAGCGTGGACAGGGGCGATGGCTACACCTTC

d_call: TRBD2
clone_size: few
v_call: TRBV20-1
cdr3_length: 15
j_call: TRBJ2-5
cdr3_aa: CSARGTSGSQETQYF
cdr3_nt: TGCAGTGCTCGCGGGACTAGCGGGAGCCAAGAGACCCAGTACTTC